This section outlines one T cell receptor (beta chain) sequence together with its context. No antigen is known for it. This specimen belongs to a study of beta chain features in type 1 diabetes. Study details: Across every sample, 107,917,701 sorted cells were examined in total.

As every portion of the isolated RNA was reverse transcribed, the sequencing read expressed TCRB transcripts. Libraries were prepared by immunoSEQ multiplex PCR; TCRdb keeps only in-frame clonotypes and omits some of them. The data show about 280,000 clones, with over 14% seen just once and 0.015% to 0.017% held by the top ten. Regarding the study as a whole: Type 1 diabetes patients had moderately but significantly shorter TCRB CDR3s in all four CD4+ subsets. Relative to healthy donors, patients appeared to have naive, central memory and Treg TCRB repertoires that were more similar.

The length of the CDR3 is 14 residues. J lost 5 bases, V lost 5 bases, and 4 bases had no gene match. The V gene's germline CDR1 is SGHVS and CDR2 FNYEAQ. The chain has TRBV7-6 and TRBJ1-4, with TRBD1 matching 8 bases. This sequence originates from a man in his late teens or twenties with type 1 diabetes. Material for sequencing was naive CD4+ T cells from blood. In nucleotides, the CDR3 is TGTGCCAGCAGCGCATGGACAGGGAATGAAAAACTGTTTTTT. Translation: CASSAWTGNEKLFF.